A selection of T cell receptor beta chains follows, all from one sample in a study of cytotoxic CD8 clonotypes in ibrutinib-treated CLL. The repertoire was sequenced with immunoSEQ multiplex PCR; TCRdb's copy has only in-frame clones and lacks some. The sample consists of some 150,000 clones, approximately 80% of them appearing once. Sequencing used PBMCs, obtained after 24 months of ibrutinib treatment. The receptors shown here come from a human donor with chronic lymphocytic leukemia. CDR3s include the opening cysteine and the closing phenylalanine or tryptophan. D genes are given only for firm matches. Clone size is given for some rows only: seen once, a few or many times, or a class if the clone is expanded.

>TRBV28|-|TRBJ2-7|-
TGTGCCAGCAGCCCATGGGGGGGGCTCGAGCAGTACTTC
CASSPWGGLEQYF
>TRBV29-1|-|TRBJ1-4|few
TGCAGCGTTGGACAGTCCAATGAAAAACTGTTTTTT
CSVGQSNEKLFF
>TRBV6-1|-|TRBJ2-4|-
TGTGCCAGCAGTGAACGTGTAGCCAAAAACATTCAGTACTTC
CASSERVAKNIQYF
>TRBV9|TRBD1|TRBJ2-7|-
TGTGCCAGCAGCCCCAGACAGGGAAGCTCCTACGAGCAGTACTTC
CASSPRQGSSYEQYF
>TRBV2|-|TRBJ2-3|-
TGTGCCAGCAGTGGGTCGGGGGATACGCAGTATTTT
CASSGSGDTQYF
>TRBV30|-|TRBJ2-7|-
TGTGCCTGGAGTGTAGGGGGTGGGCCCTTAAAGCAGTACTTC
CAWSVGGGPLKQYF
>TRBV4-3|-|TRBJ2-1|-
TGCGCCAGCAGCCCAGGACCTCACAGCTCCTACAATGAGCAGTTCTTC
CASSPGPHSSYNEQFF
>TRBV30|-|TRBJ2-7|-
TGTGCCTGGAGTGTGGGTCACCGGGACCAGCAGTACTTC
CAWSVGHRDQQYF
>TRBV30|-|TRBJ1-5|-
TGTGCCTGGACCAGGACGGGTCATCAGCCCCAGCATTTT
CAWTRTGHQPQHF
>TRBV10-3|TRBD2|TRBJ2-1|-
TGTGCCACCCGACTAGCGGGGGGGCCGGGTATGGAGCAGTTCTTC
CATRLAGGPGMEQFF
>TRBV30|-|TRBJ1-3|-
TGTGCCTGGAGTCGAGGGGCTCTCGGAAACACCATATATTTT
CAWSRGALGNTIYF
>TRBV27|TRBD2|TRBJ2-7|-
TGTGCCAGCGAACTAGCGGGAGTCCACGAGCAGTACTTC
CASELAGVHEQYF
>TRBV18|-|TRBJ1-4|-
TGTGCCAGCTCACCACGGGCCAACACTAATGAAAAACTGTTTTTT
CASSPRANTNEKLFF
>TRBV5-1|-|TRBJ2-5|few
TGCGCCAGCAGCTTGAGGGCGGAAGAGACCCAGTACTTC
CASSLRAEETQYF
>TRBV18|-|TRBJ1-3|-
TGTGCCAGCTCACCAGTTCCCCAACCTGGAAACACCATATATTTT
CASSPVPQPGNTIYF
>TRBV5-1|TRBD1|TRBJ1-5|-
TGCGCCAGCAGCCCGGGACAGGGCGGGGGGCAGCCCCAGCATTTT
CASSPGQGGGQPQHF
>TRBV6-5|-|TRBJ1-1|-
TGTGCCAGCAGTGGGCGTACGGGCGGGGACACTGAAGCTTTCTTT
CASSGRTGGDTEAFF
>TRBV2|TRBD1|TRBJ2-3|-
TGTGCCAGCAGTCCTAGGACAGGGCGAGATACGCAGTATTTT
CASSPRTGRDTQYF
>TRBV28|-|TRBJ1-1|-
TGTGCCAGCAGTCCCCACCGGAGCACTGAAGCTTTCTTT
CASSPHRSTEAFF
>TRBV4-2|-|TRBJ1-4|few
TGTGCCAGCAGCCAAGATTTGTCGGGACTTAATGAAAAACTGTTTTTT
CASSQDLSGLNEKLFF
>TRBV7-9|-|TRBJ1-5|-
TGTGCCAGCAGCCAGGGACCCCCCCTGGGTAATCAGCCCCAGCATTTT
CASSQGPPLGNQPQHF
>TRBV25-1|-|TRBJ2-3|-
TGTGCCAGCAGTGAGGGGATCGGGGGCCGCACAGATACGCAGTATTTT
CASSEGIGGRTDTQYF
>TRBV6-9|TRBD1|TRBJ2-7|-
TGTGCCAGCACCGAGGGGGTAAGGGACAGGGGTTGCGAGCAGTACTTC
CASTEGVRDRGCEQYF
>TRBV6-6|TRBD2|TRBJ2-6|-
TGTGCCAGCACCCGGGGGGGTGGGGCCAACGTCCTGACTTTC
CASTRGGGANVLTF
>TRBV7-3|-|TRBJ1-1|-
TGTGCCAGCAGCTTAACGGGGGAGAACACTGAAGCTTTCTTT
CASSLTGENTEAFF
>TRBV18|-|TRBJ2-4|-
TGTGCCAGCTCTCCGGACCGGGCCACAAACATTCAGTACTTC
CASSPDRATNIQYF
>TRBV7-6|TRBD2|TRBJ2-5|once
TGTGCCAGCAGCTTAGGGGGGGGGACCTGGGAGACCCAGTACTTC
CASSLGGGTWETQYF
>TRBV18|TRBD1|TRBJ1-5|-
TGTGCCAGCTCACGGGGACAGGGGGGAGATCAGCCCCAGCATTTT
CASSRGQGGDQPQHF
>TRBV28|TRBD2|TRBJ2-7|-
TGTGCCAGCAGTTTGGGGGGGTACGAGCAGTACTTC
CASSLGGYEQYF